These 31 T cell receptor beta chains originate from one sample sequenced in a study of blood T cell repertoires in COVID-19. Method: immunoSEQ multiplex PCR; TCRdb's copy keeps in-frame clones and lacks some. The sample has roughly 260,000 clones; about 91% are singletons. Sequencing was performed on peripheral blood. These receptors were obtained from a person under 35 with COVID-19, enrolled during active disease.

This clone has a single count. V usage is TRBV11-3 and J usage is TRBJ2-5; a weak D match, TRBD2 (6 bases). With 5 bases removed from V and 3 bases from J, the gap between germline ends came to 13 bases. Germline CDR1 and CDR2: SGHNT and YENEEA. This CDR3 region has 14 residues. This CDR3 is CASSPGLREETQYF. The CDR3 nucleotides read TGTGCCAGCAGCCCAGGACTAAGGGAAGAGACCCAGTACTTC.

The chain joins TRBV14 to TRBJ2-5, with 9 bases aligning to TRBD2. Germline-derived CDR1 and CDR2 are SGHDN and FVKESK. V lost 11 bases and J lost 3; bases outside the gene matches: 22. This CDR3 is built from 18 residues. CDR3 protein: CACLICVAGVINKETQYF. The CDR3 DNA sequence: TGTGCCTGCCTGATATGTGTAGCGGGAGTGATTAATAAAGAGACCCAGTACTTC.

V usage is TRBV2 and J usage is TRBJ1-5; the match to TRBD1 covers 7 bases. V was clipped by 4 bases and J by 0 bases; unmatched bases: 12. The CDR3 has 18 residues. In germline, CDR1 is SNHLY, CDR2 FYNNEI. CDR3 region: CASSGGYGQAFSNQPQHF. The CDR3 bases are TGTGCCAGCAGTGGGGGGTACGGACAGGCCTTTAGCAATCAGCCCCAGCATTTT.

CDR3 loop: CASSLVGETEAFF. Here the CDR3 DNA reads TGTGCCAGCAGCTTAGTCGGAGAGACTGAAGCTTTCTTT. The chain carries TRBV7-9 and TRBJ1-1; D ambiguous. Germline V lookup: CDR1 SEHNR, CDR2 FQNEAQ (reference sequence). The CDR3 has 13 amino acids. V lost 1 base to trimming and J lost 5 bases, with 8 bases between them.

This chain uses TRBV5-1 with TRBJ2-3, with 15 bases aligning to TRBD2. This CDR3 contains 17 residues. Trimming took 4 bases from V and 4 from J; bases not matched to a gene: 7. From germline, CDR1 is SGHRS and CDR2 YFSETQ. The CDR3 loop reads CASSHGLAGGPADTQYF. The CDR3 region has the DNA TGCGCCAGCAGCCATGGACTAGCGGGAGGGCCAGCAGATACGCAGTATTTT.

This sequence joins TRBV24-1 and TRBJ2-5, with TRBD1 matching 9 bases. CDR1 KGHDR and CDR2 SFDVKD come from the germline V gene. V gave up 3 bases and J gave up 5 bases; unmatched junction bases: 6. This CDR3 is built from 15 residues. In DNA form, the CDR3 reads TGTGCCACCAGTGATCGTACAGGGGGCGGTGAGACCCAGTACTTC. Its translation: CATSDRTGGGETQYF.

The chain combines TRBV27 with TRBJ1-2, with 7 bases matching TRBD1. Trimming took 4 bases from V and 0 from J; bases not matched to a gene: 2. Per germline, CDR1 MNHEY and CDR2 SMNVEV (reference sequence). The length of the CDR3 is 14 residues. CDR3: CASSSGQSNYGYTF. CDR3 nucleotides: TGTGCCAGCAGTTCGGGACAGTCTAACTATGGCTACACCTTC.

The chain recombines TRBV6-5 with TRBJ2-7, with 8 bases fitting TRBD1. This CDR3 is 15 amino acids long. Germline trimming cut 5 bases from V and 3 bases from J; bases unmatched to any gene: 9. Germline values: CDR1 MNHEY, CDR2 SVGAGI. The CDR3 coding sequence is TGTGCCAGCAGTCCAGGGGGCTCCTCAAACTACGAGCAGTACTTC. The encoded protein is CASSPGGSSNYEQYF.

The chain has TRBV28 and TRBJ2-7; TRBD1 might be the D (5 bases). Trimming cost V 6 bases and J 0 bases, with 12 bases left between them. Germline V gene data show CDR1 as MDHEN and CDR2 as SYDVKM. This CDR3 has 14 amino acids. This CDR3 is CASSQVQDSYEQYF. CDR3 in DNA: TGTGCCAGCAGCCAAGTACAGGACTCCTACGAGCAGTACTTC.

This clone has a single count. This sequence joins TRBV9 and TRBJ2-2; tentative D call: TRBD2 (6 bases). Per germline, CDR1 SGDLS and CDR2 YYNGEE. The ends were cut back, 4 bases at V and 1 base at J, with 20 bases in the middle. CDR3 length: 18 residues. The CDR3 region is CASSNHGGGSRNTGELFF. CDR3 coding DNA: TGTGCCAGCAGCAACCATGGTGGAGGGTCCCGGAACACCGGGGAGCTGTTTTTT.

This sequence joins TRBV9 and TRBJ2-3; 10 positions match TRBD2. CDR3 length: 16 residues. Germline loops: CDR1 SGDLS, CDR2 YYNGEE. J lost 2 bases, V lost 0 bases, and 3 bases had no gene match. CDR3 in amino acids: CASSVVGLANTDTQYF. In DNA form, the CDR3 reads TGTGCCAGCAGCGTAGTGGGACTAGCGAACACAGATACGCAGTATTTT. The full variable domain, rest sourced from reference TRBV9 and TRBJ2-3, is DSGVTQTPKHLITATGQRVTLRCSPRSGDLSVYWYQQSLDQGLQFLIQYYNGEERAKGNILERFSAQQFPDLHSELNLSSLELGDSALYFCASSVVGLANTDTQYFGPGTRLTVL.

Here the CDR3 DNA reads TGTGCCACCAGTGACCCTGTCAATGAGCAGTTCTTC. Amino acids: CATSDPVNEQFF. This chain connects TRBV24-1 to TRBJ2-1, with D hard to call. This CDR3 is built from 12 residues. The V gene lost 4 bases and the J gene lost 6 bases, with 6 bases spanning the gap. The V gene's germline CDR1 is KGHDR and CDR2 SFDVKD.

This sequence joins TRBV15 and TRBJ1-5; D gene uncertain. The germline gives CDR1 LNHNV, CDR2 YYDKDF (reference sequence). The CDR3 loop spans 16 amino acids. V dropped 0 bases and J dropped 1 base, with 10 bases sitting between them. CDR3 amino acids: CATSRDPWASNQPQHF. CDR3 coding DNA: TGTGCCACCAGCAGAGACCCCTGGGCGAGCAATCAGCCCCAGCATTTT. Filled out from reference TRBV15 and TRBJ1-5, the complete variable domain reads DAMVIQNPRYQVTQFGKPVTLSCSQTLNHNVMYWYQQKSSQAPKLLFHYYDKDFNNEADTPDNFQSRRPNTSFCFLDIRSPGLGDTAMYLCATSRDPWASNQPQHFGDGTRLSIL.

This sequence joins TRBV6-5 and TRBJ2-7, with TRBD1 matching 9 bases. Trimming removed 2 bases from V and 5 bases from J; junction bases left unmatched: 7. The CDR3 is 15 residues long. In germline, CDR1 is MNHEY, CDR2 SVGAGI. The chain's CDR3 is CASSYGPGQGNEQYF. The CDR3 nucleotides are TGTGCCAGCAGTTACGGCCCGGGACAGGGTAACGAGCAGTACTTC.

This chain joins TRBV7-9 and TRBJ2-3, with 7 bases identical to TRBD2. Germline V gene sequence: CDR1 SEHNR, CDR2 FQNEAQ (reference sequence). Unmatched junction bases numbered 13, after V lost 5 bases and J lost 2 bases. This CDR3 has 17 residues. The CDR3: CASSPSRLASLTDTQYF. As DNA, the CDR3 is TGTGCCAGCAGCCCGAGCCGACTAGCCTCCCTCACAGATACGCAGTATTTT.

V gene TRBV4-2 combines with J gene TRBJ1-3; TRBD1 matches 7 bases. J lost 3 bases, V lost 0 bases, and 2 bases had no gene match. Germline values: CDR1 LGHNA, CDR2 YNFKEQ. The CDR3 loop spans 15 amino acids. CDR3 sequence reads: CASSQDGTDGNTIYF. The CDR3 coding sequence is TGTGCCAGCAGCCAAGACGGGACAGATGGAAACACCATATATTTT.

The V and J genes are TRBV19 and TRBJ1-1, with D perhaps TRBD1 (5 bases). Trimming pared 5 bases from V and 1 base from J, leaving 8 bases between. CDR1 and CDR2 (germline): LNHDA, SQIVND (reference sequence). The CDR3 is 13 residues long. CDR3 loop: CASSVTGNTEAFF. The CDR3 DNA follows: TGTGCCAGTAGTGTAACAGGGAACACTGAAGCTTTCTTT.

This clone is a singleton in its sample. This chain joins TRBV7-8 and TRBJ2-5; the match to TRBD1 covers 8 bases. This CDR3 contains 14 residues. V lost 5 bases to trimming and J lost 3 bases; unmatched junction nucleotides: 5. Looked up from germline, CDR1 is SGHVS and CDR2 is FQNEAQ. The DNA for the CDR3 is TGTGCCAGCAGCCCCAGGACAGGGAAAGAGACCCAGTACTTC. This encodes CASSPRTGKETQYF.

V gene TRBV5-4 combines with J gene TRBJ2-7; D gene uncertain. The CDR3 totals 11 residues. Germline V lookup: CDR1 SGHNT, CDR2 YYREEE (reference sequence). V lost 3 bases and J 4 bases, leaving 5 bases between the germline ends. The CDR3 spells CASSSLYEQYF. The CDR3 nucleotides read TGTGCCAGCAGCTCACTTTACGAGCAGTACTTC. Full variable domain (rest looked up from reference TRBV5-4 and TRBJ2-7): ETGVTQSPTHLIKTRGQQVTLRCSSQSGHNTVSWYQQALGQGPQFIFQYYREEENGRGNFPPRFSGLQFPNYSSELNVNALELDDSALYLCASSSLYEQYFGPGTRLTVT.

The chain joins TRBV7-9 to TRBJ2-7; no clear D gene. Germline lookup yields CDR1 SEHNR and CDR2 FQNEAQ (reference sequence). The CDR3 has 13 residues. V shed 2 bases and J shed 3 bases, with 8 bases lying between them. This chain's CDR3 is CASSLSLGYEQYF. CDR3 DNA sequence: TGTGCCAGCAGCTTAAGTCTAGGCTACGAGCAGTACTTC.

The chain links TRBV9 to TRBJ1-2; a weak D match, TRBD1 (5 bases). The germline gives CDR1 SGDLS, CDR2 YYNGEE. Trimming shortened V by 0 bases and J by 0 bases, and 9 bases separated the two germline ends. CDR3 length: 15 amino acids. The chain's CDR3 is CASSVATGPNYGYTF. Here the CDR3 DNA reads TGTGCCAGCAGCGTAGCCACAGGTCCTAACTATGGCTACACCTTC.

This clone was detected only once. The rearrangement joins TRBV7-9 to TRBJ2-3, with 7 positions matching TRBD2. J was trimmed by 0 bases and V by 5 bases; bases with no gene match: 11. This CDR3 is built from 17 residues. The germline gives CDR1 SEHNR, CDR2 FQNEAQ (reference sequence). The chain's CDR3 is CASSLLGLAASTDTQYF. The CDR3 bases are TGTGCCAGCAGCCTACTCGGTCTAGCGGCTAGCACAGATACGCAGTATTTT.

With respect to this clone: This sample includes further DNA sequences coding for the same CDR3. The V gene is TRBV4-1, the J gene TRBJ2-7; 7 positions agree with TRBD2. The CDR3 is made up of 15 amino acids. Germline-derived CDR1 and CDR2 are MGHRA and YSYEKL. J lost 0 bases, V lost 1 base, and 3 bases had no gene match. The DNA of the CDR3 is TGCGCCAGCAGCCAAGGACTAGCACTCTCCTACGAGCAGTACTTC. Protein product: CASSQGLALSYEQYF.

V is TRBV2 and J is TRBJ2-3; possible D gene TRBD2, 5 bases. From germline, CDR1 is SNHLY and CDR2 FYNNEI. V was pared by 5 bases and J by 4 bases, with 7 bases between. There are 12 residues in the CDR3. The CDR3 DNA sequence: TGTGCCAGCAGTCCCGGGGCAGATACGCAGTATTTT. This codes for CASSPGADTQYF. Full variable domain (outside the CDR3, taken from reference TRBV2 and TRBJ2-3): EPEVTQTPSHQVTQMGQEVILRCVPISNHLYFYWYRQILGQKVEFLVSFYNNEISEKSEIFDDQFSVERPDGSNFTLKIRSTKLEDSAMYFCASSPGADTQYFGPGTRLTVL.

This chain's CDR3 is CASSHFGVQGTEAFF. CDR3 bases: TGTGCCAGCAGCCATTTTGGGGTTCAGGGCACTGAAGCTTTCTTT. The genes are TRBV3-1 (or the pseudogene TRBV3-2) and TRBJ1-1; D might be TRBD1 (5 bases). The CDR3 runs 15 residues. V shed 3 bases and J shed 4 bases, with 15 bases lying between them. Germline CDR1 reads LGHDT; CDR2 reads YNNKEL (reference sequence).

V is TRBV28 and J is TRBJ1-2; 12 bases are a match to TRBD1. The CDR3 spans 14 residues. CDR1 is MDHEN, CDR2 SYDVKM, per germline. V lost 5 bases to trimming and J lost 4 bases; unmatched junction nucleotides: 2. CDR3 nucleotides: TGTGCCAGCAGTACGGGACAGGGGGCCTATGGCTACACCTTC. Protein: CASSTGQGAYGYTF.

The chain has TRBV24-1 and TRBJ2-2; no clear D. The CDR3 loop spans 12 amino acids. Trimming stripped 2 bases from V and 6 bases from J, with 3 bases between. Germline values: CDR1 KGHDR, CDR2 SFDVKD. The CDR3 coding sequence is TGTGCCACCAGTGATTCCTCCGGGGAGCTGTTTTTT. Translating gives CATSDSSGELFF.

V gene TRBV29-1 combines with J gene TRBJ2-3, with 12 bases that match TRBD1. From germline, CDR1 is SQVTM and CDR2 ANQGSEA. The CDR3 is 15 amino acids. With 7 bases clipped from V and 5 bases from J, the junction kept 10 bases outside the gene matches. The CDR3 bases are TGCAGCGCGGAAAAGGGACAGGGGGCGGGAGATACGCAGTATTTT. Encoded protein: CSAEKGQGAGDTQYF.

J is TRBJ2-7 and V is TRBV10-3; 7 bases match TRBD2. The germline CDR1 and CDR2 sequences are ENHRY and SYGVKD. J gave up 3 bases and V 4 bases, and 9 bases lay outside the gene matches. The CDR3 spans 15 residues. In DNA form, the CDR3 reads TGTGCCATCAGTGGTCCTGGGAGCGGGATCTACGAGCAGTACTTC. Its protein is CAISGPGSGIYEQYF.

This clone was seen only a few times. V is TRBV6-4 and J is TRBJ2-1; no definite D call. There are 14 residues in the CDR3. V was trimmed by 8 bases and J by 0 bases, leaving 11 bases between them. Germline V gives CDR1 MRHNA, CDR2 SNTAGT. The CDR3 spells CASALDISYNEQFF. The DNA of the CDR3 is TGTGCCAGCGCCCTTGACATCTCCTACAATGAGCAGTTCTTC.

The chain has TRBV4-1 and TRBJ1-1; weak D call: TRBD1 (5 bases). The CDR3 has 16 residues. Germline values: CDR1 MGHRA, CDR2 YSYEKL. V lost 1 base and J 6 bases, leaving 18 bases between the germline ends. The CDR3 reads CASSQGTALRGAEAFF. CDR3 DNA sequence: TGCGCCAGCAGCCAAGGCACAGCGCTTCGGGGGGCTGAAGCTTTCTTT.